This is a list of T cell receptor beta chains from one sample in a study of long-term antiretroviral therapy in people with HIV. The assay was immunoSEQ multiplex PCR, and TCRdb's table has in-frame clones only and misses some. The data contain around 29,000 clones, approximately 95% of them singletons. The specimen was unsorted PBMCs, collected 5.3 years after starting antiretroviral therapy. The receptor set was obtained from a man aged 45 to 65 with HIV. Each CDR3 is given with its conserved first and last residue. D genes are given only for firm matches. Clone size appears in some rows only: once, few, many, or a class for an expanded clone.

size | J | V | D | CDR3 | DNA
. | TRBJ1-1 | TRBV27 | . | CASSLFGLNTEAFF | TGTGCCAGCAGTTTATTCGGGTTAAACACTGAAGCTTTCTTT
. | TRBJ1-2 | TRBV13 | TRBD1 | CASSYQTGGYGYTF | TGTGCCAGCAGTTACCAGACAGGGGGTTACGGCTACACCTTC
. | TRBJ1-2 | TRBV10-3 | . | CAISESRVGYTF | TGTGCCATCAGTGAGAGCAGGGTCGGCTACACCTTC
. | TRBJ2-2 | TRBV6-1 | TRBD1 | CAAMTGSNTGELFF | TGTGCCGCGATGACAGGGAGTAACACCGGGGAGCTGTTTTTT
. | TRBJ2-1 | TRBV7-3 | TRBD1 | CASSLQGAGNEQFF | TGTGCCAGCAGCCTACAGGGGGCAGGCAATGAGCAGTTCTTC
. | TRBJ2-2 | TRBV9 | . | CASRQTNTGELFF | TGTGCCAGCAGACAGACGAACACCGGGGAGCTGTTTTTT
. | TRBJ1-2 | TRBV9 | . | CASSLSWGGNGYTF | TGTGCCAGCAGCCTATCATGGGGGGGGAATGGCTACACCTTC
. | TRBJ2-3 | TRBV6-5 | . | CASSYGGPTDTQYF | TGTGCCAGCAGTTACGGGGGCCCGACAGATACGCAGTATTTT
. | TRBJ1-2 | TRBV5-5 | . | CASSLAEGGPYGYTF | TGTGCCAGCAGCTTGGCCGAAGGAGGGCCGTATGGCTACACCTTC
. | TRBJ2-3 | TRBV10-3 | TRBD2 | CATLTSGSTDTQYF | TGTGCCACGTTGACTAGCGGGAGCACAGATACGCAGTATTTT
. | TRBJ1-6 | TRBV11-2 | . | CATGRGPYNSPLHF | TGTGCCACCGGGAGGGGACCCTATAATTCACCCCTCCACTTT
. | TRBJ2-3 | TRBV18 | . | CASGRTVDSTDTQYF | TGTGCCAGCGGGCGGACAGTAGATAGCACAGATACGCAGTATTTT
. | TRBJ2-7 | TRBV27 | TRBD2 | CASSPARGGYEQYF | TGTGCCAGCAGTCCCGCGCGGGGGGGCTACGAGCAGTACTTC
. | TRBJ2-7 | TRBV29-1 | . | CSVHLGGGSDEQYF | TGCAGCGTCCACCTAGGTGGGGGATCCGACGAGCAGTACTTC
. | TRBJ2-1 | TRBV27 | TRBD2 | CASSLSSGGFYNEQFF | TGTGCCAGCAGTTTATCTAGCGGGGGGTTCTACAATGAGCAGTTCTTC
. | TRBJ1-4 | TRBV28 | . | CASSYGGSEEKLFF | TGTGCCAGCAGTTACGGTGGGTCGGAAGAAAAACTGTTTTTT
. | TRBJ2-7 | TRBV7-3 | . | CASSSDGGEQYF | TGTGCCAGCAGCTCGGACGGTGGGGAGCAGTACTTC
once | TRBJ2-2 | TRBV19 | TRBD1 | CASSIGQGANTGELFF | TGTGCCAGTAGTATAGGACAGGGGGCGAACACCGGGGAGCTGTTTTTT
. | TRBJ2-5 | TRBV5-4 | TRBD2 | CASSSRLAGGRETQYF | TGTGCCAGCAGCTCCCGACTAGCGGGGGGGCGGGAGACCCAGTACTTC
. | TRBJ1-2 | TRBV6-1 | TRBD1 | CASSDPTGASYGYTF | TGTGCCAGCAGTGATCCCACAGGGGCCTCCTATGGCTACACCTTC
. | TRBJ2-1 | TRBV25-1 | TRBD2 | CASSDQRGGGKNEQFF | TGTGCCAGCAGTGACCAGCGGGGTGGAGGGAAAAATGAGCAGTTCTTC
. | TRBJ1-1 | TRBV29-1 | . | CSGARGNTEAFF | TGCAGCGGTGCTCGGGGGAACACTGAAGCTTTCTTT
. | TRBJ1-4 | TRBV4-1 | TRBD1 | CASSQSQGAGEKLFF | TGCGCCAGCAGCCAATCGCAGGGGGCCGGGGAAAAACTGTTTTTT
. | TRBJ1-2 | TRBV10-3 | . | CAISELGGHGYTF | TGTGCCATCAGTGAGTTGGGGGGCCATGGCTACACCTTC
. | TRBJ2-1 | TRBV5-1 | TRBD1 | CASSSRQGSSYNEQFF | TGCGCCAGCAGCTCGCGACAGGGGAGCTCCTACAATGAGCAGTTCTTC
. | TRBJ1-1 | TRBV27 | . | CASSKAQGRNTEAFF | TGTGCCAGCAGTAAGGCCCAGGGGCGGAACACTGAAGCTTTCTTT
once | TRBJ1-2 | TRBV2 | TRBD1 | CASSESRGQGSYGYTF | TGTGCCAGCAGTGAAAGTAGGGGACAGGGGAGCTATGGCTACACCTTC
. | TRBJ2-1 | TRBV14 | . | CASSTASYNEQFF | TGTGCCAGCAGCACTGCGTCATACAATGAGCAGTTCTTC
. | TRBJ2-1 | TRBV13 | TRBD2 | CASSAGLADSYNEQFF | TGTGCCAGCAGCGCGGGACTAGCGGACTCCTACAATGAGCAGTTCTTC
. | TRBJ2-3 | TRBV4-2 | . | CASSQGGATDTQYF | TGTGCCAGCAGCCAAGGGGGGGCCACAGATACGCAGTATTTT
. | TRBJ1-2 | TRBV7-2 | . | CASSLVGRGVKANYGYTF | TGTGCCAGCAGCTTAGTTGGTCGGGGGGTCAAAGCTAACTATGGCTACACCTTC
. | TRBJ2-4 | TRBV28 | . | CATGGSAQNIQYF | TGTGCCACCGGTGGCTCGGCACAAAACATTCAGTACTTC
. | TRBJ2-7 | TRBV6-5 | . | CASSLAKNSYEQYF | TGTGCCAGCAGTCTCGCTAAAAACTCCTACGAGCAGTACTTC
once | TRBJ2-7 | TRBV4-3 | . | CASSQDRQGSYEQYF | TGCGCCAGCAGCCAAGATCGCCAGGGTTCCTACGAGCAGTACTTC
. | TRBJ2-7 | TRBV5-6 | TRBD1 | CASSQDGQGSYEQYF | TGTGCCAGCAGCCAAGACGGACAGGGAAGCTACGAGCAGTACTTC
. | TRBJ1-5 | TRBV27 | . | CASSFGFSNQPQHF | TGTGCCAGCAGTTTTGGGTTTAGCAATCAGCCCCAGCATTTT
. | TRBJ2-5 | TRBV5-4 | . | CASSLGRGQETQYF | TGTGCCAGCAGCTTGGGTAGGGGGCAAGAGACCCAGTACTTC
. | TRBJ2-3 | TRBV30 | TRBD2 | CAWTSGGAGTQYF | TGTGCCTGGACTAGCGGGGGGGCCGGTACGCAGTATTTT
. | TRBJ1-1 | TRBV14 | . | CASSQGGRGWIMNTEAFF | TGTGCCAGCAGCCAAGGAGGCAGGGGCTGGATTATGAACACTGAAGCTTTCTTT
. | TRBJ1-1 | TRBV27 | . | CASSSVDGTEAFF | TGTGCCAGCAGTTCTGTAGACGGAACTGAAGCTTTCTTT
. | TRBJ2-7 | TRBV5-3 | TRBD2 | CARSRSGGEQYF | TGTGCCAGAAGCCGGTCGGGGGGCGAGCAGTACTTC
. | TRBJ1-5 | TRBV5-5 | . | CASSLGTVDQPQHF | TGTGCCAGCAGCTTGGGAACAGTCGATCAGCCCCAGCATTTT
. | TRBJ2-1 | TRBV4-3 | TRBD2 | CASSLGTSGGLLEQFF | TGCGCCAGCAGCCTAGGGACTAGCGGGGGGTTACTTGAGCAGTTCTTC
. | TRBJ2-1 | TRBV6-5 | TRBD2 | CASSQGLAGESKEFF | TGTGCCAGCAGTCAGGGACTAGCGGGGGAGAGTAAGGAGTTCTTC
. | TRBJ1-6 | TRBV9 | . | CASSTDTNNSPLHF | TGTGCCAGCAGCACGGACACTAATAATTCACCCCTCCACTTT
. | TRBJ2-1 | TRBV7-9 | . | CASTNKGYHNEQFF | TGTGCCAGCACCAATAAGGGGTACCACAATGAGCAGTTCTTC
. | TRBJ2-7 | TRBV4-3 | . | CASSQLPGLSYEQYF | TGCGCCAGCAGCCAGCTCCCGGGACTCTCCTACGAGCAGTACTTC
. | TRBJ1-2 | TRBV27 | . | CASTPLSGIGGVGGYTF | TGTGCCAGCACCCCCTTATCCGGCATCGGCGGGGTTGGGGGCTACACCTTC
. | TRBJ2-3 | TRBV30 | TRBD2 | CAWSWLAGGTDTQYF | TGTGCCTGGAGCTGGCTAGCGGGGGGCACAGATACGCAGTATTTT
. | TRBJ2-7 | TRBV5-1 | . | CASSWTLSQSSYEQYF | TGCGCCAGCAGCTGGACTCTTTCTCAGAGCTCCTACGAGCAGTACTTC
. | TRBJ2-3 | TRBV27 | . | CASRQTGPRADTQYF | TGTGCCAGCAGGCAAACGGGCCCTAGGGCAGATACGCAGTATTTT
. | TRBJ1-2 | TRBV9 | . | CASSVADSLYGYTF | TGTGCCAGCAGCGTAGCGGACAGTCTCTATGGCTACACCTTC
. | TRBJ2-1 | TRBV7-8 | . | CASSSPTGLRVF | TGTGCCAGCAGCTCTCCTACAGGGCTCCGGGTCTTC
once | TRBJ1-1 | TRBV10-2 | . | CASSESETLNTEAFF | TGCGCCAGCAGTGAGTCGGAGACCTTGAACACTGAAGCTTTCTTT
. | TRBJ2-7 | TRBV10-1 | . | CASSESGVLSTYSEQYF | TGCGCCAGCAGTGAGTCCGGGGTTCTCTCAACTTACAGCGAGCAGTACTTC
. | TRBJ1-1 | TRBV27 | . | CASSLTAGRNTEAFF | TGTGCCAGCAGTTTAACGGCAGGGCGAAACACTGAAGCTTTCTTT